These 15 T cell receptor beta chains originate from one sample sequenced in a study of T cell responses to AZD1222 COVID-19 vaccine. Here immunoSEQ multiplex PCR was the method, and the copy in TCRdb shows in-frame clones only, minus some. This table holds 66,000 or so clones, around 79% found once. This specimen consisted of peripheral blood, obtained on day 0 of MenACWY control vaccination. The receptors stem from an adult in good health.

This clone has only one observation. V usage is TRBV7-9 and J usage is TRBJ2-6; D is possibly TRBD1 (5 bases). The CDR3 covers 15 residues. Germline V gives CDR1 SEHNR, CDR2 FQNEAQ (reference sequence). Trimming took 7 bases from V and 2 from J, leaving 12 bases between them. The CDR3 spells CASTLQGPGANVLTF. The CDR3 nucleotides are TGTGCCAGCACCCTTCAGGGCCCTGGGGCCAACGTCCTGACTTTC. Using reference TRBV7-9 and TRBJ2-6 for the parts outside the CDR3, the full variable domain is DTGVSQNPRHKITKRGQNVTFRCDPISEHNRLYWYRQTLGQGPEFLTYFQNEAQLEKSRLLSDRFSAERPKGSFSTLEIQRTEQGDSAMYLCASTLQGPGANVLTFGAGSRLTVL.

The chain recombines TRBV2 with TRBJ1-1, with 8 bases fitting TRBD1. The germline CDR1 and CDR2 sequences are SNHLY and FYNNEI. There are 13 residues in the CDR3. V gave up 7 bases and J gave up 3 bases; unmatched junction bases: 4. The CDR3 sequence is CASKVDRDTEAFF. In DNA, the CDR3 is TGTGCCAGCAAAGTGGACAGGGACACTGAAGCTTTCTTT.

The V and J genes are TRBV7-8 and TRBJ2-5; 10 positions match TRBD2. In germline, CDR1 is SGHVS, CDR2 FQNEAQ. Trimming at V came to 5 bases and at J to 0 bases, leaving 12 bases not matched to a gene. This CDR3 region has 18 residues. CDR3 sequence (DNA): TGTGCCAGCAGCCCGGGACTAGCGCACACTAGGTACCAAGAGACCCAGTACTTC. This gives the protein CASSPGLAHTRYQETQYF.

V is TRBV27 and J is TRBJ2-7, with 11 bases lining up with TRBD2. V shed 7 bases, J shed 5 bases, and the junction held 13 bases outside the gene matches. This CDR3 region has 16 residues. From germline, CDR1 is MNHEY and CDR2 SMNVEV (reference sequence). In DNA, the CDR3 is TGTGCCAGCAAAGAAAGCTGGGGACTAGCGGCTCACGAGCAGTACTTC. This codes for CASKESWGLAAHEQYF.

This clone was detected only once. The chain is built from TRBV30 and TRBJ2-1; 8 nucleotides match TRBD2. Trimming removed 2 bases from V and 0 bases from J; junction bases left unmatched: 6. This CDR3 region has 16 residues. Germline loops: CDR1 GTSNPN, CDR2 SVGIG (reference sequence). This CDR3 reads CAWSRTGTSSYNEQFF. For the CDR3, the DNA is TGTGCCTGGAGTCGAACCGGGACTAGCTCCTACAATGAGCAGTTCTTC. Using reference TRBV30 and TRBJ2-1 for the parts outside the CDR3, the full variable domain is SQTIHQWPATLVQPVGSPLSLECTVEGTSNPNLYWYRQAAGRGLQLLFYSVGIGQISSEVPQNLSASRPQDRQFILSSKKLLLSDSGFYLCAWSRTGTSSYNEQFFGPGTRLTVL.

This rearrangement joins TRBV19 to TRBJ1-3, with 8 bases lining up with TRBD1. V lost 3 bases, J lost 1 base, and 5 bases stayed unmatched. The CDR3 spans 16 residues. Germline values: CDR1 LNHDA, CDR2 SQIVND (reference sequence). The CDR3, as DNA: TGTGCCAGTAGTATGGGGACAGGAACTTCTGGAAACACCATATATTTT. This encodes CASSMGTGTSGNTIYF.

CDR3 nucleotide sequence: TGTGCCAGCAGTCAGCAGGGGACTAGCACAGATACGCAGTATTTT. Its translation is CASSQQGTSTDTQYF. The chain links TRBV6-2 or TRBV6-3 to TRBJ2-3; D could derive from TRBD1 or TRBD2 (6 bases each). Per germline, CDR1 MNHEY and CDR2 SVGEGT. V lost 5 bases, J lost 0 bases, and 12 bases lay in between. The CDR3 has 15 residues.

The chain is built from TRBV19 and TRBJ2-2; TRBD2 aligns across 12 bases. J lost 0 bases, V lost 5 bases, and 4 bases had no gene match. Per the germline V gene, CDR1 is LNHDA and CDR2 is SQIVND (reference sequence). The CDR3 has 17 amino acids. The CDR3 DNA sequence: TGTGCCAGTAGTGTCACTAGCGGGAGGTCGAACACCGGGGAGCTGTTTTTT. Protein product: CASSVTSGRSNTGELFF.

The chain joins TRBV7-2 to TRBJ1-1, with D unresolved. V was clipped by 8 bases and J by 0 bases, with 13 bases between them. This CDR3 is built from 14 residues. Looked up from germline, CDR1 is SGHTA and CDR2 is FQGNSA. Here the CDR3 reads CASVASYMNTEAFF. CDR3 bases: TGTGCCAGCGTGGCTAGTTACATGAACACTGAAGCTTTCTTT.

The CDR3 sequence: CASRPGVGETQYF. The CDR3, as DNA: TGTGCCAGCAGGCCCGGGGTAGGAGAGACCCAGTACTTC. V gene TRBV5-4 combines with J gene TRBJ2-5; possibly TRBD2 for D (5 bases). Trimming pared 5 bases from V and 4 bases from J, leaving 12 bases between. The CDR3 runs to 13 residues. CDR1 is SGHNT, CDR2 YYREEE, per germline (reference sequence).

The chain recombines TRBV3-1 (or the pseudogene TRBV3-2) with TRBJ2-7; 10 bases are a match to TRBD1. CDR1 and CDR2 from the germline V gene are LGHDT and YNNKEL (reference sequence). The CDR3 runs 14 residues. Losses at the gene ends were 4 bases for V and 7 bases for J; bases not matched to a gene: 7. The CDR3 is CASSLGQGVREQYF. For the CDR3, the DNA is TGTGCCAGCAGCCTAGGACAGGGGGTAAGGGAGCAGTACTTC.

The V gene is TRBV19, the J gene TRBJ2-7; 7 positions agree with TRBD2. The CDR3 extends over 14 amino acids. V dropped 4 bases and J dropped 6; count of bases not matched to a gene: 9. Germline CDR1 reads LNHDA; CDR2 reads SQIVND (reference sequence). The CDR3 protein is CASSTPAGASEQYF. CDR3 coding DNA: TGTGCCAGTAGTACTCCGGCGGGAGCATCCGAGCAGTACTTC.

J is TRBJ2-7 and V is TRBV11-2; 10 bases fit TRBD2. Germline CDR1 and CDR2: SGHAT and FQNNGV. The CDR3 has 14 residues. After removal of 6 bases from V and 4 bases from J, the junction contained 6 bases not matched to a gene. CDR3 bases: TGTGCCAGCAGGCCCATAGCGGGAGGTTACGAGCAGTACTTC. Its translation is CASRPIAGGYEQYF.

The genes are TRBV2 and TRBJ2-3, with D possibly matching TRBD1 (5 bases). The ends were cut back, 4 bases at V and 4 bases at J, with 15 bases in the middle. The germline gives CDR1 SNHLY, CDR2 FYNNEI. There are 15 residues in the CDR3. The CDR3 loop reads CASSVRQGLADTQYF. CDR3 sequence (DNA): TGTGCCAGCAGTGTAAGGCAGGGTTTGGCAGATACGCAGTATTTT. Full variable domain (missing parts from reference TRBV2 and TRBJ2-3): EPEVTQTPSHQVTQMGQEVILRCVPISNHLYFYWYRQILGQKVEFLVSFYNNEISEKSEIFDDQFSVERPDGSNFTLKIRSTKLEDSAMYFCASSVRQGLADTQYFGPGTRLTVL.

The rearrangement links TRBV7-8 to TRBJ2-2; D may be TRBD2 (6 bases). The V gene lost 0 bases and the J gene lost 1 base, with 6 bases spanning the gap. Germline V gene data show CDR1 as SGHVS and CDR2 as FQNEAQ. This CDR3 comprises 15 residues. CDR3 sequence (DNA): TGTGCCAGCAGCTTAGCTAGCGGGAACACCGGGGAGCTGTTTTTT. Translation gives CASSLASGNTGELFF. Variable domain in full (rest from reference TRBV7-8 and TRBJ2-2): GAGVSQSPRYKVAKRGQDVALRCDPISGHVSLFWYQQALGQGPEFLTYFQNEAQLDKSGLPSDRFFAERPEGSVSTLKIQRTQQEDSAVYLCASSLASGNTGELFFGEGSRLTVL.